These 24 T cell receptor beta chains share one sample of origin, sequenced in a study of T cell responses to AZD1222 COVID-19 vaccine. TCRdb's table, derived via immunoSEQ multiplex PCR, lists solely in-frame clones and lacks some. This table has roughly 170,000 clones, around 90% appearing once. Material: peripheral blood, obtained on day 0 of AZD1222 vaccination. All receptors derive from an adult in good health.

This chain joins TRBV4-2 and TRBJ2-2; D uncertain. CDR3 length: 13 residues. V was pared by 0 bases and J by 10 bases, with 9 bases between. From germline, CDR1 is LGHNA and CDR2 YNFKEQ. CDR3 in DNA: TGTGCCAGCAGCCAAGATTCTCAAGAGGAGCTGTTTTTT. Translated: CASSQDSQEELFF.

Here the CDR3 reads CASSFMNTEAFF. The CDR3 nucleotides are TGTGCCAGCAGTTTTATGAACACTGAAGCTTTCTTT. This rearrangement joins TRBV28 to TRBJ1-1; D uncertain. The CDR3 loop spans 12 amino acids. V was cut by 3 bases and J by 0 bases, with 2 bases left in between. Germline CDR1 reads MDHEN; CDR2 reads SYDVKM.

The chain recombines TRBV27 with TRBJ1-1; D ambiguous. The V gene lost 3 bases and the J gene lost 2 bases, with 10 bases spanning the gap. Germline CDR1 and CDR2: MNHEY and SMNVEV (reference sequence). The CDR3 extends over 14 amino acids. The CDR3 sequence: CASSFSQVNTEAFF. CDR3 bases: TGTGCCAGCAGTTTTAGCCAGGTCAACACTGAAGCTTTCTTT.

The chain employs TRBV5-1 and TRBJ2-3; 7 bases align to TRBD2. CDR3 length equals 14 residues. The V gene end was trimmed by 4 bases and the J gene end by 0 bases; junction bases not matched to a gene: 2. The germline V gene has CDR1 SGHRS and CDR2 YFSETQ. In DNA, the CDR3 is TGCGCCAGCAGCCGGGAGGTGAGCACAGATACGCAGTATTTT. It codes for CASSREVSTDTQYF. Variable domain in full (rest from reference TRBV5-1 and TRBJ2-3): KAGVTQTPRYLIKTRGQQVTLSCSPISGHRSVSWYQQTPGQGLQFLFEYFSETQRNKGNFPGRFSGRQFSNSRSEMNVSTLELGDSALYLCASSREVSTDTQYFGPGTRLTVL.

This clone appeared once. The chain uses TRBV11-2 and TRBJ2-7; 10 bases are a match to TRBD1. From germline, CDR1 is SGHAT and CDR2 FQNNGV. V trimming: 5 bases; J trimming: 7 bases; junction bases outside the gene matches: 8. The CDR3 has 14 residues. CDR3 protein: CASSTPGQGSEQYF. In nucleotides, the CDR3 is TGTGCCAGCAGCACCCCGGGACAGGGGTCGGAGCAGTACTTC.

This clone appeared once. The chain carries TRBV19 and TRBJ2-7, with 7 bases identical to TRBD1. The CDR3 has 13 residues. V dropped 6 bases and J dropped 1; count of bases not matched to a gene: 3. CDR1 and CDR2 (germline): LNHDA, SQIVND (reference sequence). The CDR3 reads CASSPGQSYEQYF. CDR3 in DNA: TGTGCCAGTAGCCCGGGACAGTCCTACGAGCAGTACTTC.

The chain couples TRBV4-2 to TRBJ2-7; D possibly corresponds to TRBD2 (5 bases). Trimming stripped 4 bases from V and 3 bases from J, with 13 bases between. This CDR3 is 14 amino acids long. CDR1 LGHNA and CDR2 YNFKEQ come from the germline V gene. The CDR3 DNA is TGTGCCAGCAGCCGAGGCGTGGAGGACTACGAGCAGTACTTC. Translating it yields CASSRGVEDYEQYF.

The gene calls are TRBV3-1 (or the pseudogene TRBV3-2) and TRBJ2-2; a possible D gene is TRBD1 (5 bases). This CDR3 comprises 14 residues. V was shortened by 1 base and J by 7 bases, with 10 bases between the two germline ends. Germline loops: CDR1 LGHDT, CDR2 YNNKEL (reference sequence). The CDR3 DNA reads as TGTGCCAGCAGCCAAGCAGGGTACCACGGGGAGCTGTTTTTT. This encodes CASSQAGYHGELFF.

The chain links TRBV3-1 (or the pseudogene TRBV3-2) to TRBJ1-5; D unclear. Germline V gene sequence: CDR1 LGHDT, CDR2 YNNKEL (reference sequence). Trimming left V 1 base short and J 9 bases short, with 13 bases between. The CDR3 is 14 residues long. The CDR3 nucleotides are TGTGCCAGCAGCCAAGGGCACGGACGAGTGCCCCAGCATTTT. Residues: CASSQGHGRVPQHF.

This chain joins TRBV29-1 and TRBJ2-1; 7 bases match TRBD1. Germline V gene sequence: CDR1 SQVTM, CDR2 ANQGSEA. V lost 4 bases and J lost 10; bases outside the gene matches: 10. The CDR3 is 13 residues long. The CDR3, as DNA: TGCAGCGTTGTCGTGACAGGGATTGGGGAGCAGTTCTTC. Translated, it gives CSVVVTGIGEQFF.

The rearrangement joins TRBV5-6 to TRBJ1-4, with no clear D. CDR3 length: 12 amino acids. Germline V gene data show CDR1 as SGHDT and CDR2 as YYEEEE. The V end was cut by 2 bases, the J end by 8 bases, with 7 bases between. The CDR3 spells CASSFSEEKLFF. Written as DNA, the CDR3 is TGTGCCAGCAGCTTCAGTGAGGAAAAACTGTTTTTT.

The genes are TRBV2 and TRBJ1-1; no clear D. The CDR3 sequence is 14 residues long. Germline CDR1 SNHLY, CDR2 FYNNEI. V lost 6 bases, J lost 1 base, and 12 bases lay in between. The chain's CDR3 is CASSAVRANTEAFF. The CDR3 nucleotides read TGTGCCAGCAGCGCCGTCAGAGCGAACACTGAAGCTTTCTTT.

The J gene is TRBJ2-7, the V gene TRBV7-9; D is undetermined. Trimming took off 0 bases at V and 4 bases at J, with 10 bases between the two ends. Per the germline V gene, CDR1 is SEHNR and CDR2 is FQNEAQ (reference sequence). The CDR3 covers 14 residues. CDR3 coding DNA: TGTGCCAGCAGCTTAGCCCACCCTCTTTACGAGCAGTACTTC. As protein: CASSLAHPLYEQYF. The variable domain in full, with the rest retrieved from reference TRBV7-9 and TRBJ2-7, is DTGVSQNPRHKITKRGQNVTFRCDPISEHNRLYWYRQTLGQGPEFLTYFQNEAQLEKSRLLSDRFSAERPKGSFSTLEIQRTEQGDSAMYLCASSLAHPLYEQYFGPGTRLTVT.

The CDR3 protein is CASSLVGQGSTQYF. CDR3 sequence (DNA): TGCGCCAGCAGCTTGGTAGGGCAGGGCTCGACCCAGTACTTC. The chain combines TRBV5-1 with TRBJ2-5; D is possibly TRBD1 (5 bases). The germline CDR1 and CDR2 sequences are SGHRS and YFSETQ. This CDR3 region has 14 residues. V was trimmed by 0 bases and J by 7 bases, leaving 13 bases between them.

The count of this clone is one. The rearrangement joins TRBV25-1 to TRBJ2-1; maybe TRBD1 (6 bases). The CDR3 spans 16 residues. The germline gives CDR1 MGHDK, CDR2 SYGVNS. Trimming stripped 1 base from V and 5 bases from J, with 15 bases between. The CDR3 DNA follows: TGTGCCAGCAGTGAATTCCAGGGGTCCGCGGACAATGAGCAGTTCTTC. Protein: CASSEFQGSADNEQFF.

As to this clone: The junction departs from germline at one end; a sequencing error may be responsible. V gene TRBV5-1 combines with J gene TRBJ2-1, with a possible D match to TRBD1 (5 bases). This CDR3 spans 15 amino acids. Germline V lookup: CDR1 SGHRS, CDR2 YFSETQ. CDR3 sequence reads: CASSSLGVEYSEQFF. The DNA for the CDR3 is TGCGCCAGCAGCTCCCTAGGGGTGGAATACAGTGAGCAGTTCTTC.

CDR3: CASSFSGVAGGYEQFF. CDR3 sequence (DNA): TGTGCCAGCAGCTTTTCCGGGGTAGCGGGAGGGTATGAGCAGTTCTTC. The chain recombines TRBV7-6 with TRBJ2-1; TRBD2 aligns across 11 bases. The CDR3 runs 16 residues. CDR1 and CDR2 (germline): SGHVS, FNYEAQ. Germline trimming cut 3 bases from V and 8 bases from J; bases unmatched to any gene: 9.

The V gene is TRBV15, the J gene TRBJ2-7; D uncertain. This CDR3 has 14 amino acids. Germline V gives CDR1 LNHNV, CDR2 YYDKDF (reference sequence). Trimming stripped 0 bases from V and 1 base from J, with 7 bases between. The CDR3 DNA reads TGTGCCACCAGCAGAGATCGCCAGTCCTACGAGCAGTACTTC. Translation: CATSRDRQSYEQYF.

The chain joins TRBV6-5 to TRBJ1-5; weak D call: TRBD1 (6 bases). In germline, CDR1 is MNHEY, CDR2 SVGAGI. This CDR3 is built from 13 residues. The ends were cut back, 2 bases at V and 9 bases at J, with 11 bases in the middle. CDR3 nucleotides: TGTGCCAGCAGTTACGAGGGGGGAGGGCCCCAGCATTTT. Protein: CASSYEGGGPQHF.

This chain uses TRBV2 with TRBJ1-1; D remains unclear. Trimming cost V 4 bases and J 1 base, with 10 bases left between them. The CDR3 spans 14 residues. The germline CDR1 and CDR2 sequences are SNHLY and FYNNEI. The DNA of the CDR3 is TGTGCCAGCAGTGCGAGTCTCCCGAACACTGAAGCTTTCTTT. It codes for CASSASLPNTEAFF.

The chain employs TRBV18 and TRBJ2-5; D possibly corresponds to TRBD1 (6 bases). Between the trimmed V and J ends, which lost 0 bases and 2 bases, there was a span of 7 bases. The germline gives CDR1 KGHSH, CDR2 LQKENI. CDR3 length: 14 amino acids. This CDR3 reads CASSPPGQQETQYF. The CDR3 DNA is TGTGCCAGCTCACCACCCGGACAGCAAGAGACCCAGTACTTC.

In DNA, the CDR3 is TGTGCCAGCAGCTCGAGGTGGGGAGAAAGTGAAGCTTTCTTT. This sequence encodes CASSSRWGESEAFF. The rearrangement uses TRBV13 and TRBJ1-1; D unclear. CDR1 is PRHDT and CDR2 is FYEKMQ in the germline V gene (reference sequence). Trimming stripped 4 bases from V and 7 bases from J, with 16 bases between. The CDR3 is made up of 14 amino acids.

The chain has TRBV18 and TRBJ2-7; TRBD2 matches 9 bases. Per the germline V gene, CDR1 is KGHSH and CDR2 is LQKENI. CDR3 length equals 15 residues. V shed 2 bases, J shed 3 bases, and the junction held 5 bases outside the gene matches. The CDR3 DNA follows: TGTGCCAGCTCACCAAAGGGACTAGCCCACTACGAGCAGTACTTC. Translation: CASSPKGLAHYEQYF.

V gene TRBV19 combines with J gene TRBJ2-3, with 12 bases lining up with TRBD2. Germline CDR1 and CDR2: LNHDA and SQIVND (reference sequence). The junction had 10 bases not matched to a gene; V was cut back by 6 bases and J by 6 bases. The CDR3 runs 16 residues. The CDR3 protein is CASRKTSGSSGDTQYF. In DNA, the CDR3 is TGTGCCAGTAGGAAGACTAGCGGGAGTTCCGGCGATACGCAGTATTTT.